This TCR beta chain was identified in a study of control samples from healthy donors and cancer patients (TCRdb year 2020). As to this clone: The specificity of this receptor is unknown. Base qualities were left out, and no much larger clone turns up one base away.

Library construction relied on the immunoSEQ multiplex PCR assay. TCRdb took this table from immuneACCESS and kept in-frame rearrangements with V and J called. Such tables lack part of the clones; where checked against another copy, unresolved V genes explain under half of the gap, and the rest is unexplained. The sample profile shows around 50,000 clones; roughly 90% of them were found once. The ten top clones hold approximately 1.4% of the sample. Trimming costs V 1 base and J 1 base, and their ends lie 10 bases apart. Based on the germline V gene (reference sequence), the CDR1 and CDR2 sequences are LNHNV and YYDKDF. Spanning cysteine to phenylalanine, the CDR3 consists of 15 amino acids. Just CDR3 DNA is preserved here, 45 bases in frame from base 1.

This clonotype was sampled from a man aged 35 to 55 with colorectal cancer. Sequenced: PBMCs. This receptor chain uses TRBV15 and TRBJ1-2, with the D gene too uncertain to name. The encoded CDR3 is CATSRGIGDNYGYTF. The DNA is TGTGCCACCAGCAGAGGAATCGGAGATAACTATGGCTACACCTTC.